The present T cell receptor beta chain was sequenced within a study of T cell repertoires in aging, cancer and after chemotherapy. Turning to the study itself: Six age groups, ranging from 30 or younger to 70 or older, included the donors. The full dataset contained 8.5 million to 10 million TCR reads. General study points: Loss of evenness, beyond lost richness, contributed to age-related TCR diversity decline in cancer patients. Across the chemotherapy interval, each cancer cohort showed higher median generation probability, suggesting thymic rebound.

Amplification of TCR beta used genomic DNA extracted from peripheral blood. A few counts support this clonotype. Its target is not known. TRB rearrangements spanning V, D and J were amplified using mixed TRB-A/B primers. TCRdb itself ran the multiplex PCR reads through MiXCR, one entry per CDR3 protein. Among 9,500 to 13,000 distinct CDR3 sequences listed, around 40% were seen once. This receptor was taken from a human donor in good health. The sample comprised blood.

CDR3 nucleotide sequence: TGTGCCAGCAGCTCAGGGGCAGGGTTGACCGGGGAGCTGTTTTTT. Its protein product is CASSSGAGLTGELFF. This chain links TRBV5-6 with TRBJ2-2; tentatively, D is TRBD1 (6 bases). The CDR3 covers 15 residues. In germline, CDR1 is SGHDT, CDR2 YYEEEE. V lost 3 bases and J lost 5, with 14 bases in between.